A single sample is the source of the 20 T cell receptor beta chains below, sequenced in a study of CXCR3-negative and CXCR3-positive naive CD8 T cells. Notes on the study in general: CXCR3-negative naive cells had less hydrophobic TRB CDR3s than did CXCR3-positive naive cells.

The libraries of TRB cDNA were constructed through 5' RACE using UMI labels. For each CDR3 protein, TCRdb gives one entry from its re-call of the 5' RACE reads, without DNA. The ten most abundant clones cover 0.41% of a sample with about 150,000 distinct CDR3 sequences. Which antigens these TCRs recognize remains unknown. The specimen was naive CXCR3+ CD8+ T cells from blood. The sample's subset: CD45RO-CCR7+CD27+CD95- naive CD8+ T cells expressing CXCR3 (TNR3+). These receptors were obtained from a human donor in good health. Some clones in this sample may be carry-over from other donors' samples.

This chain links TRBV7-9 with TRBJ1-1. Germline loops: CDR1 SEHNR, CDR2 FQNEAQ (reference sequence). The CDR3 runs 15 residues. The CDR3 protein is CASSLAGRVGTEAFF.

This chain joins TRBV6-2 or TRBV6-3 and TRBJ2-7; as DNA is missing, the TRBD1 call by TCRdb cannot be tested. The CDR3 runs 16 residues. Per the germline V gene, CDR1 is MNHEY and CDR2 is SVGEGT. CDR3 in amino acids: CASSKTRTLPTYEQYF.

The V gene is TRBV5-5, the J gene TRBJ2-7; TCRdb's assignment of TRBD2 cannot be checked, as there is no DNA. Germline V gene data show CDR1 as SGHKS and CDR2 as YYEKEE (reference sequence). The CDR3 runs 13 residues. This CDR3 reads CASSLWRDYEQYF.

The genes are TRBV12-3 or TRBV12-4 and TRBJ2-5; TCRdb outputs TRBD1, but without DNA this stays unchecked. The CDR3 extends over 15 amino acids. The CDR3 sequence is CASSARDREEETQYF.

V is TRBV28 and J is TRBJ2-1. This CDR3 has 12 amino acids. Germline V lookup: CDR1 MDHEN, CDR2 SYDVKM. CDR3 sequence reads: CASSLRGNEQFF.

This chain uses TRBV18 with TRBJ2-7. Germline-derived CDR1 and CDR2 are KGHSH and LQKENI. The CDR3 extends over 14 amino acids. CDR3 sequence: CASSPLDGTHEQYF.

This chain links TRBV5-5 with TRBJ2-2; TCRdb proposes TRBD1, but this gene call is untestable without DNA. The CDR3 covers 16 residues. In germline, CDR1 is SGHKS, CDR2 YYEKEE (reference sequence). CDR3 sequence: CASSLSGVLGTGELFF. The entire variable domain, with the rest obtained from reference TRBV5-5 and TRBJ2-2, is as follows: DAGVTQSPTHLIKTRGQQVTLRCSPISGHKSVSWYQQVLGQGPQFIFQYYEKEERGRGNFPDRFSARQFPNYSSELNVNALLLGDSALYLCASSLSGVLGTGELFFGEGSRLTVL.

CDR3 residues: CASHPAGESITDTQYF. The chain combines TRBV27 with TRBJ2-3; TCRdb returns TRBD2, unconfirmable since there is no DNA. This CDR3 region has 16 residues. Germline-derived CDR1 and CDR2 are MNHEY and SMNVEV (reference sequence).

CDR3 amino acids: CSARSDREYEQYF. The chain recombines TRBV20-1 with TRBJ2-7; the TCRdb call, TRBD1, lacks DNA for checking. The CDR3 runs to 13 residues. Germline V gene lookup returns CDR1 DFQATT and CDR2 SNEGSKA (reference sequence).

This sequence joins TRBV28 and TRBJ2-7; the D gene TCRdb calls, TRBD2, cannot be checked with no DNA. In germline, CDR1 is MDHEN, CDR2 SYDVKM. This CDR3 region has 16 residues. Here the CDR3 reads CASSLGLAGGPYEQYF.

This chain joins TRBV25-1 and TRBJ1-1; TCRdb reports TRBD1, a call that lacks DNA to check it against. Germline CDR1 reads MGHDK; CDR2 reads SYGVNS. The CDR3 is 13 residues long. The CDR3 region is CASRGGRNTEAFF.

The J gene is TRBJ2-1, the V gene TRBV29-1. CDR3 length equals 12 residues. Germline V gene data show CDR1 as SQVTM and CDR2 as ANQGSEA. The CDR3 spells CSVYTSNNEQFF.

The rearrangement uses TRBV29-1 and TRBJ1-1; TCRdb picks TRBD1, but there is no DNA to check that call. The CDR3 sequence is 12 residues long. Germline values: CDR1 SQVTM, CDR2 ANQGSEA. This CDR3 reads CSVLQVNTDAFF.

The chain employs TRBV4-1 and TRBJ2-7; TCRdb calls TRBD1, which cannot be checked without DNA. This CDR3 has 13 residues. From germline, CDR1 is MGHRA and CDR2 YSYEKL. This CDR3 is CASSQRTGHEQYF.

The chain is built from TRBV7-9 and TRBJ2-7; lacking DNA, the TRBD1 call made by TCRdb goes unchecked. Germline CDR1 is SEHNR and CDR2 is FQNEAQ (reference sequence). The CDR3 extends over 12 amino acids. The CDR3 is CASSGTLYEQYF. Supplemented by reference TRBV7-9 and TRBJ2-7, the full variable domain reads DTGVSQNPRHKITKRGQNVTFRCDPISEHNRLYWYRQTLGQGPEFLTYFQNEAQLEKSRLLSDRFSAERPKGSFSTLEIQRTEQGDSAMYLCASSGTLYEQYFGPGTRLTVT.

This CDR3 is CASSTLTLAGGAETQYF. The genes are TRBV5-1 and TRBJ2-5; TCRdb indicates TRBD1, and absent DNA this call remains unverified. CDR3 size: 17 residues. Germline V gives CDR1 SGHRS, CDR2 YFSETQ.

The J gene is TRBJ1-1, the V gene TRBV7-9; the TRBD1 assignment by TCRdb is unverifiable without DNA. This CDR3 is 15 amino acids long. Germline CDR1 SEHNR, CDR2 FQNEAQ (reference sequence). CDR3 region: CASSFIGTGGSEAFF.

The chain links TRBV10-2 to TRBJ2-7; TCRdb selects TRBD2, and the lack of DNA leaves this call unchecked. Germline V gene data show CDR1 as WSHSY and CDR2 as SAAADI. The CDR3 consists of 16 residues. CDR3 protein: CASRATSGTQFYEQYF.

The gene calls are TRBV20-1 and TRBJ2-3; without DNA, the TCRdb call of TRBD1 cannot be checked. Germline V gene data show CDR1 as DFQATT and CDR2 as SNEGSKA (reference sequence). The CDR3 extends over 14 amino acids. CDR3 sequence reads: CSAPPFRDTDTQYF.

The chain employs TRBV7-9 and TRBJ2-1; TCRdb selects TRBD2, and the lack of DNA leaves this call unchecked. Germline lookup yields CDR1 SEHNR and CDR2 FQNEAQ (reference sequence). CDR3 length: 15 residues. CDR3 region: CASNGPKTSGSLKFF.